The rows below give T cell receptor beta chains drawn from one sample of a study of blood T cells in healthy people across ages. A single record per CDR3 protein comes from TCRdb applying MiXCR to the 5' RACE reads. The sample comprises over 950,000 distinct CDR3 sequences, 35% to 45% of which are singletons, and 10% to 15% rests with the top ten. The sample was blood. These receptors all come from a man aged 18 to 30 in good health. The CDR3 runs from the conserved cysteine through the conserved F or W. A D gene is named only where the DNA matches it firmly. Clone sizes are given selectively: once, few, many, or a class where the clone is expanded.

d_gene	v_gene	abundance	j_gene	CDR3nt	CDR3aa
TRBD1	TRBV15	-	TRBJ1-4	TGTGCCACCAGCAGAGATTTGGACAGGGGGACCTTTGCAGCTAATGAAAAACTGTTTTTT	CATSRDLDRGTFAANEKLFF
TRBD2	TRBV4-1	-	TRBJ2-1	TGCGCCAGCAGCCCACCGGGACTAGTCGTCAATGAGCAGTTCTTC	CASSPPGLVVNEQFF
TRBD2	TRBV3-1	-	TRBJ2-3	TGTGCCAGCAGGCGTAGCGGGACTCCAAGCACAGATACGCAGTATTTT	CASRRSGTPSTDTQYF
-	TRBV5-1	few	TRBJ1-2	TGCGCCAGCAGCTCAGAATCGCCGGGCAGCAAAGCTAACTATGGCTACACCTTC	CASSSESPGSKANYGYTF
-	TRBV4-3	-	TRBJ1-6	TGCGCCAGCAGCCAAGATTTTTCGATCGGGGGAAGGAATTCACCCCTCCACTTT	CASSQDFSIGGRNSPLHF
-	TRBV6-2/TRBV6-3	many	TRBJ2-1	TGTGCCAGCAGCCCCTCGACTAGAAATGAGCAGTTCTTC	CASSPSTRNEQFF
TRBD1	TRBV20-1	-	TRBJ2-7	TGCAGTCCATTCCGGACAGGGGTCGAGCAGTACTTC	CSPFRTGVEQYF
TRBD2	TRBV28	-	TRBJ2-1	TGTGCCAGCAGAAGTCCTAGCGGGCACAATGAGCAGTTCTTC	CASRSPSGHNEQFF
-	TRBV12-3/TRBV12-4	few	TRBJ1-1	TGTGCCAGCAGCTTCACAGGGACAGCTTTCTTT	CASSFTGTAFF
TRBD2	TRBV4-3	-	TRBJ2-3	TGCGCCAGCAGCCAAAGCGGGGGGGCCAGGGGAGATACGCAGTATTTT	CASSQSGGARGDTQYF
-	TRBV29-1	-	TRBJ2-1	TGCAGCTCCAACAGGGAGTCGCGGTACAATGAGCAGTTCTTC	CSSNRESRYNEQFF
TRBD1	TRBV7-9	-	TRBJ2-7	TGTGCCAGCGGCCCCCATAGACAGGGGACAGGGGATTTCTACGAGCAGTACTTC	CASGPHRQGTGDFYEQYF
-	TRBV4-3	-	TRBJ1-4	TGCGCCAGCAGCCAAGATTCCAGCAAGGCTAATGAAAAACTGTTTTTT	CASSQDSSKANEKLFF
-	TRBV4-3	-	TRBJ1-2	TGCGCCAGCAGCCAAGATGCCGCGGGATATAACTATGGCTACACCTTC	CASSQDAAGYNYGYTF
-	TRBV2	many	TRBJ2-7	TGTGCCAGCACGGCAGGCTACGAGCAGTACTTC	CASTAGYEQYF
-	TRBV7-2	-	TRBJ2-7	TGTGCCAGCAGCCCAGAGGCCAGAATCGGGTACGAGCAGTACTTC	CASSPEARIGYEQYF
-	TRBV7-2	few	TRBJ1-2	TGTGCCAGCGAGGGGTCTATCTCTAACTATGGCTACACCTTC	CASEGSISNYGYTF
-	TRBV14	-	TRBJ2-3	TGTGCCAGCAGCCAAGGCGGGTCACAGGGTTACACAGATACGCGGTATTTT	CASSQGGSQGYTDTRYF
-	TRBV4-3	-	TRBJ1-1	TGCGCCAGCAGCCTGCAGGGGTACAGTGAAGCTTTCTTT	CASSLQGYSEAFF
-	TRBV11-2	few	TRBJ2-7	TGTGCCAGCAGCTTAATGGGGAACAATGAGCAGTACTTC	CASSLMGNNEQYF
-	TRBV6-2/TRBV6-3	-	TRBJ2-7	TGTGCCAGCAGTCCAGGGTGCCACAATGAGCAGTACTTC	CASSPGCHNEQYF
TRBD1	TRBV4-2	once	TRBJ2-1	TGTGCCAGCAACCCACCTGCCATTATGGGACAGAGAAGGTTCTTC	CASNPPAIMGQRRFF
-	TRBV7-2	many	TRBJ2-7	TGTGCCAGCAGTTTAATTGGGGAGCAGTACTTC	CASSLIGEQYF
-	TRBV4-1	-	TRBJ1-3	TGCGCCAGCAAGGCCCCGATGAGAGGAAACACCATATATTTT	CASKAPMRGNTIYF
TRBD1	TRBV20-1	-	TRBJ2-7	TGCAGTGCTAGTGGTACTACAGGGGGAATCCTATACGAGCAGTACTTC	CSASGTTGGILYEQYF
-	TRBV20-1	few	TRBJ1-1	TGCAGTGCTATCCCCAGGCCTTCCGAAGCTTTCTTT	CSAIPRPSEAFF
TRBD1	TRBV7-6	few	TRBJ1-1	TGTGCCAGCAGCTTCGACAGGGATCGGGGGAACACTGAAGCTTTCTTT	CASSFDRDRGNTEAFF
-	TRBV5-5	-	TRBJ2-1	TGTGCCAGCAGCTTTACAGAGGGCCCGGGCTCCTACAATGAGCAGTTCTTC	CASSFTEGPGSYNEQFF
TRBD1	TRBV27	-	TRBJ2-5	TGTGCCAGCGTGCGGGACAGGGGGCAGCAGTACTTC	CASVRDRGQQYF
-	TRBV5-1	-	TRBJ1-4	TGCGCCAGCAGCTTGATCGAATCAACTAATGAAAAACTGTTTTTT	CASSLIESTNEKLFF
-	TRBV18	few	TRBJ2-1	TGTGCCAGCTCACCGGGACAAACGTTAGCGGGTGAGCAGTTCTTC	CASSPGQTLAGEQFF
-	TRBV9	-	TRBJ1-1	TGTGCCAGCAGCTTGCGAGGCGGCGCCTTGAACACTGAAGCTTTCTTT	CASSLRGGALNTEAFF
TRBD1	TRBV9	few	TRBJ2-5	TGTGCCAGCAGCGTAGGAAGGGGGCTCGAGGAGACCCAGTACTTC	CASSVGRGLEETQYF
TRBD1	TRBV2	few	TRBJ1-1	TGTGCCAGCAGTTACAGGGGTCGACCGCACGCGAACACTGAAGCTTTCTTT	CASSYRGRPHANTEAFF
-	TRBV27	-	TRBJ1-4	TGTGCCAGCAGTTACAGGACGGGAAGTGAAAAACTGTTTTTT	CASSYRTGSEKLFF
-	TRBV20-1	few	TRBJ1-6	TGCAGTGCAAAGGACAGTTCATGGTATAATTCACCCCTCCACTTT	CSAKDSSWYNSPLHF
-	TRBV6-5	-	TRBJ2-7	TGTGCCAGCAGTTATATCAGGGGAAACTCCTACAATGAGCAGTACTTC	CASSYIRGNSYNEQYF
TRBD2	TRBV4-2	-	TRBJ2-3	TGTGCCAGCAGCCAAGATGACAGCGGGGGGGAGAGGAGCACAGATACGCAGTATTTT	CASSQDDSGGERSTDTQYF
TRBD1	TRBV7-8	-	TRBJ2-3	TGTGCCAGCAGCAGGACAGGGCACACAGATACGCAGTATTTT	CASSRTGHTDTQYF
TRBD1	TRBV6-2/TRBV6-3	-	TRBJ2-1	TGTGCCAGCAGTTACTCCGGTACAGGGGCGTCGATAAGCTCCTACAATGAGCAGTTCTTC	CASSYSGTGASISSYNEQFF
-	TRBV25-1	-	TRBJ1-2	TGTGCCAGCAGTGGCCCTCCCATCTATGGCTACACCTTC	CASSGPPIYGYTF
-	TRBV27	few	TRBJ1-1	TGTGCCAGCAGTTTGGGGCGACAGAGGAACACTGAAGCTTTCTTT	CASSLGRQRNTEAFF
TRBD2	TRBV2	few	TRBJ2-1	TGTGCCAGCAGTGAACAGCGGGGGCCCTACAATGAGCAGTTCTTC	CASSEQRGPYNEQFF
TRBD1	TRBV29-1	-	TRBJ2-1	TGCAGCGTCCCAAGACAGGGCCGGGGCTACAATGAGCAGTTCTTC	CSVPRQGRGYNEQFF
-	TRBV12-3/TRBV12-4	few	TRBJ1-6	TGTGCCAGCAGCCGCGGGACAAATTCACCCCTCCACTTT	CASSRGTNSPLHF